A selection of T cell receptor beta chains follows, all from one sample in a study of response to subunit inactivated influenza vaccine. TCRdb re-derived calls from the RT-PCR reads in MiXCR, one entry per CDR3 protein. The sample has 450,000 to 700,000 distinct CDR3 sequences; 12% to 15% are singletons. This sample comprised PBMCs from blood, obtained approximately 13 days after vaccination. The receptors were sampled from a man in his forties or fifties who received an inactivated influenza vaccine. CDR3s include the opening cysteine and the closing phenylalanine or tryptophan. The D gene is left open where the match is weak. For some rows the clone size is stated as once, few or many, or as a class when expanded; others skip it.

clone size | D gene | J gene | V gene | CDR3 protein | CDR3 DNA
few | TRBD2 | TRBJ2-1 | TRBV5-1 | CASSLVVGGGASEQFF | TGCGCCAGCAGCTTGGTGGTTGGCGGGGGGGCATCCGAGCAGTTCTTC
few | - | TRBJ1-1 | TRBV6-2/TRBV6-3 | CASSVAGGASEAFF | TGTGCCAGCAGCGTCGCGGGGGGCGCATCTGAAGCTTTCTTT
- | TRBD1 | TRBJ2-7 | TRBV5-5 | CASSNGDRGTYEQYF | TGTGCCAGCAGCAATGGGGACAGGGGGACCTACGAGCAGTACTTC
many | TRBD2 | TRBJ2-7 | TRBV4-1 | CASSLGLAGALAYEQYF | TGCGCCAGCAGCTTAGGACTAGCGGGGGCCTTAGCCTACGAGCAGTACTTC
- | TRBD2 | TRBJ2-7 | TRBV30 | CAWSIAGVHEQYF | TGTGCCTGGAGTATAGCGGGAGTTCACGAGCAGTACTTC
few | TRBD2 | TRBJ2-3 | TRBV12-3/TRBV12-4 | CASRASSGVTDTQYF | TGTGCCAGCAGGGCTTCTAGCGGGGTCACAGATACGCAGTATTTT
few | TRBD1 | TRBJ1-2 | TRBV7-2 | CASSQGQGPSYGYTF | TGTGCCAGCAGCCAAGGACAGGGCCCCAGCTATGGCTACACCTTC
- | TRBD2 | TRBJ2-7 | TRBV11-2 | CASSLVGGGTGSYEQYF | TGTGCCAGCAGCTTAGTGGGGGGGGGGACGGGCTCCTACGAGCAGTACTTC
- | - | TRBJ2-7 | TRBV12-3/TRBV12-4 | CASSSTLSGIREQYF | TGTGCCAGCAGTTCCACCCTTTCTGGGATTCGCGAGCAGTACTTC
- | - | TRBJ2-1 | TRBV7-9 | CASSPRGQIYNEQFF | TGTGCCAGCAGCCCCCGAGGACAGATCTACAATGAGCAGTTCTTC
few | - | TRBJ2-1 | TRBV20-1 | CSARDRVSRSSYNEQFF | TGCAGTGCTAGAGATCGGGTTAGCCGAAGCTCCTACAATGAGCAGTTCTTC
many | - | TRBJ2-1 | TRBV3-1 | CASSQGFEQFF | TGTGCCAGCAGCCAAGGGTTTGAGCAGTTCTTC
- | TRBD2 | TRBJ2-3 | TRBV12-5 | CASGPAGGYTQYF | TGTGCTAGTGGACCAGCGGGGGGGTATACGCAGTATTTT
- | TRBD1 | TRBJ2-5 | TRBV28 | CASSLISYRGRGETQYF | TGTGCCAGCAGTTTAATTAGCTACAGGGGGCGCGGAGAGACCCAGTACTTC
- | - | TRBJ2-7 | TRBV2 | CASSNFGEQYF | TGTGCCAGCAGCAACTTTGGCGAGCAGTACTTC
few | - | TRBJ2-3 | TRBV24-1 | CATSRPTTDTQYF | TGTGCCACCAGTAGGCCAACCACAGATACGCAGTATTTT
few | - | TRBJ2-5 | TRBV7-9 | CASSLSPVLVGETQYF | TGTGCCAGCAGCTTGTCTCCGGTTCTAGTCGGAGAGACCCAGTACTTC
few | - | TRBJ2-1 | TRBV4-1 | CASSQAPSPRLSPHEQFF | TGCGCCAGCAGCCAAGCACCTTCCCCCCGGTTGAGTCCCCATGAGCAGTTCTTC
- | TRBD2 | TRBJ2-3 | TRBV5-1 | CASSLAFGGLEDTQYF | TGCGCCAGCAGCTTGGCCTTCGGGGGGTTGGAAGATACGCAGTATTTT
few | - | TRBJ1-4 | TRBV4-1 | CASSQYLRAGGEKLFF | TGCGCCAGCAGCCAGTACCTGCGGGCAGGAGGAGAAAAACTGTTTTTT
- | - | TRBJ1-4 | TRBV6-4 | CASSGGTSEKLFF | TGTGCCAGCAGTGGGGGGACGAGTGAAAAACTGTTTTTT
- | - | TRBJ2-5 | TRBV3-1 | CASSLTTVGQETQYF | TGTGCCAGCAGCCTGACGACAGTCGGTCAAGAGACCCAGTACTTC
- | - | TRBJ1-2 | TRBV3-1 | CASSQAGVGGYTF | TGTGCCAGCAGCCAAGCAGGGGTGGGCGGCTACACCTTC
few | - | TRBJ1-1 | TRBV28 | CASSDYQGPEAFF | TGTGCCAGCAGCGATTACCAGGGCCCTGAAGCTTTCTTT
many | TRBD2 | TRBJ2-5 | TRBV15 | CATSDPGTSGTGGETQYF | TGTGCCACCAGTGACCCCGGGACTAGCGGGACCGGCGGGGAGACCCAGTACTTC
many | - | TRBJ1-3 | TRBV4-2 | CASSPGADYDLPGDTIYF | TGTGCCAGCAGCCCGGGGGCGGACTATGACCTACCTGGAGACACCATATATTTT
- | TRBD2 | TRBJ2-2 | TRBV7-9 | CASSSTLAGVNTGELFF | TGTGCCAGCAGCTCAACCCTAGCGGGAGTGAACACCGGGGAGCTGTTTTTT
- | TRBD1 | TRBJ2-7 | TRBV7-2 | CASSFRQGDSYEQYF | TGTGCCAGCAGCTTTCGACAGGGTGACTCCTACGAGCAGTACTTC
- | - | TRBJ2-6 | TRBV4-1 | CASSPRQGFGANVLTF | TGCGCCAGCAGCCCCAGGCAGGGATTTGGGGCCAACGTCCTGACTTTC
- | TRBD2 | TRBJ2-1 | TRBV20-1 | CSAIKGLAGPSSYNEQFF | TGCAGTGCTATTAAGGGACTAGCGGGACCCAGCTCCTACAATGAGCAGTTCTTC
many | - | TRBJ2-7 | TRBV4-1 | CASSQDGGGFYEQYF | TGCGCCAGCAGCCAAGATGGCGGTGGGTTCTACGAGCAGTACTTC
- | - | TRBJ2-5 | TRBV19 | CASSIQGPETQYF | TGTGCCAGTAGTATCCAGGGACCAGAGACCCAGTACTTC
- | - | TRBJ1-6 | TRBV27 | CASSLSGHANGPPLHF | TGTGCCAGCAGTTTGTCAGGACACGCCAACGGGCCACCCCTCCACTTT
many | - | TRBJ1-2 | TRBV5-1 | CASSHQSGNTNYGYTF | TGCGCCAGCAGCCACCAGTCGGGGAATACTAACTATGGCTACACCTTC
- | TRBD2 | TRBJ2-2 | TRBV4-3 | CASSLLPSGRPTGELFF | TGCGCCAGCAGCCTCCTCCCTAGCGGGAGGCCCACCGGGGAGCTGTTTTTT
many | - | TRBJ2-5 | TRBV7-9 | CASSLIVWGGQETQYF | TGTGCCAGCAGCTTAATTGTGTGGGGTGGCCAAGAGACCCAGTACTTC
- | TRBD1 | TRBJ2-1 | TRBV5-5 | CASSFGTAQFF | TGTGCCAGCAGCTTTGGGACAGCGCAGTTCTTC
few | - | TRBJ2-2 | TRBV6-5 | CASSYQLNTGELFF | TGTGCCAGCAGTTACCAGTTGAACACCGGGGAGCTGTTTTTT
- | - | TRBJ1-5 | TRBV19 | CASSSGRYSNQPQHF | TGTGCCAGTAGTTCGGGACGGTATAGCAATCAGCCCCAGCATTTT
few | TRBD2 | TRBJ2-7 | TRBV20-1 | CSARKPGLAGYYEQYF | TGCAGTGCTAGAAAACCAGGACTAGCGGGGTACTACGAGCAGTACTTC
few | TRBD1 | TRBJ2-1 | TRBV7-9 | CASSLDTGGGQFF | TGTGCCAGCAGCTTAGATACAGGGGGTGGGCAGTTCTTC
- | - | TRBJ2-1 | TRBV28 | CPSSPQRSGRPYNEQFF | TGTCCCAGCAGTCCCCAGCGGTCGGGGCGACCCTACAATGAGCAGTTCTTC
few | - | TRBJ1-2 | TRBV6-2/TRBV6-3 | CASSLMDYGYTF | TGTGCCAGCAGTTTGATGGACTATGGCTACACCTTC
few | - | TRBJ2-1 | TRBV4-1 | CASSPSGGISYNEQFF | TGCGCCAGCAGCCCCTCGGGCGGCATCTCCTACAATGAGCAGTTCTTC
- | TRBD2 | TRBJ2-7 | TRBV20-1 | CSARNFVATSGSMGEQYF | TGCAGTGCTAGAAACTTCGTAGCGACTAGCGGGAGTATGGGGGAGCAGTACTTC
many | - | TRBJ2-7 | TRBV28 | CASSLSVGAYEQYF | TGTGCCAGCAGTTTATCTGTGGGCGCCTACGAGCAGTACTTC